This T cell receptor beta chain was sequenced in a study of CD8+CD57+ T cells in acquired aplastic anemia. Regarding this clonotype: As yet, its antigen is unknown. At one end, the junction sequence differs from germline, possibly due to a read error.

CDR3 and TCR beta VDJ profiling relied on genomic DNA as the template. In TCRdb, the reads were re-called with MiXCR into one record per CDR3 protein. The table includes approximately 220,000 distinct CDR3 sequences, approximately 45% detected once. The CDR3 spans 11 residues. Germline V CDR1 and CDR2: LGHNT, FRNRAP. The authors sequenced patients whose flow cytometry had shown CD8+CD57+ cell expansion. Every patient had severe acquired aplastic anemia. Findings and caveats of the study: Patients versus controls showed no significant CD8+ Simpson's diversity difference.

The chain combines TRBV12-5 with TRBJ1-6; 12 positions match TRBD1. This sequence was found in a human donor with aplastic anemia. Sample: sorted CD4+, CD8+, or CD8+CD57+ T cells (not recorded which) from PBMCs. The CDR3 loop reads CASGGTGGRQF. For the CDR3, the DNA is TGTGCTAGTGGGGGGACAGGGGGCCGCCAATTT. Looking up the rest from reference TRBV12-5 and TRBJ1-6 gives the full variable domain: DARVTQTPRHKVTEMGQEVTMRCQPILGHNTVFWYRQTMMQGLELLAYFRNRAPLDDSGMPKDRFSAEMPDATLATLKIQPSEPRDSAVYFCASGGTGGRQFGNGTRLTVT.